This T cell receptor (beta chain) was identified during a study of blood T cell repertoires in COVID-19. Method: immunoSEQ multiplex PCR; TCRdb's copy keeps in-frame clones and lacks some. Here the sample spans around 270,000 clones, around 81% being singletons. This CDR3 has 14 residues. V was cut by 7 bases and J by 0 bases, with 12 bases left in between. Per the germline V gene, CDR1 is SGHRS and CDR2 is YFSETQ. Sequenced input: peripheral blood. The rearrangement links TRBV5-1 to TRBJ2-3, with D perhaps matching TRBD2 (6 bases). The source is a person aged 70 to 79 with COVID-19, enrolled during active disease. In nucleotides, the CDR3 is TGCGCCAGCGCAACGGGGGATAGCACAGATACGCAGTATTTT. This encodes CASATGDSTDTQYF. Based on the CDR3 plus reference TRBV5-1 and TRBJ2-3, the full variable domain is KAGVTQTPRYLIKTRGQQVTLSCSPISGHRSVSWYQQTPGQGLQFLFEYFSETQRNKGNFPGRFSGRQFSNSRSEMNVSTLELGDSALYLCASATGDSTDTQYFGPGTRLTVL.